The next 18 T cell receptor beta chains were all read from a single sample in a study of radiotherapy plus CTLA-4 blockade in lung cancer. Method: immunoSEQ multiplex PCR; TCRdb's copy keeps in-frame clones and lacks some. The data show 85,000 to 95,000 clones, roughly 80% seen once. Specimen: peripheral blood, collected from a patient treated with radiotherapy plus ipilimumab. Receptor source: a human donor with non-small cell lung cancer that progressed on radiotherapy plus ipilimumab.

The rearrangement uses TRBV11-2 and TRBJ1-1; no clear D gene. V shed 3 bases and J shed 1 base, with 6 bases lying between them. CDR3 length equals 13 residues. Per the germline V gene, CDR1 is SGHAT and CDR2 is FQNNGV. DNA of the CDR3: TGTGCCAGCAGCTTCCGTGCGAACACTGAAGCTTTCTTT. It yields the protein CASSFRANTEAFF. The full variable domain, completed using reference TRBV11-2 and TRBJ1-1, is EAGVAQSPRYKIIEKRQSVAFWCNPISGHATLYWYQQILGQGPKLLIQFQNNGVVDDSQLPKDRFSAERLKGVDSTLKIQPAKLEDSAVYLCASSFRANTEAFFGQGTRLTVV.

The chain combines TRBV11-2 with TRBJ2-1; 8 bases align to TRBD1. Germline values: CDR1 SGHAT, CDR2 FQNNGV. There are 14 residues in the CDR3. Germline trimming cut 4 bases from V and 7 bases from J; bases unmatched to any gene: 6. The CDR3 nucleotides are TGTGCCAGCAGCTCCCGTACAGGGGGGAATGAGCAGTTCTTC. Residues: CASSSRTGGNEQFF.

This clone was detected a few times. The chain links TRBV29-1 to TRBJ2-6; 8 bases fit TRBD1. V was pared by 2 bases and J by 0 bases, with 0 bases of the junction left unmatched. The CDR3 totals 15 residues. Germline assignment: CDR1 SQVTM and CDR2 ANQGSEA. The CDR3, as DNA: TGCAGCGTTGAAACAGGGGGCTCTGGGGCCAACGTCCTGACTTTC. It is translated as CSVETGGSGANVLTF. Full variable domain (remainder filled in from reference TRBV29-1 and TRBJ2-6): SAVISQKPSRDICQRGTSLTIQCQVDSQVTMMFWYRQQPGQSLTLIATANQGSEATYESGFVIDKFPISRPNLTFSTLTVSNMSPEDSSIYLCSVETGGSGANVLTFGAGSRLTVL.

The chain employs TRBV20-1 and TRBJ2-2; D remains ambiguous. The germline CDR1 and CDR2 sequences are DFQATT and SNEGSKA (reference sequence). The CDR3 is made up of 11 amino acids. V was trimmed by 3 bases and J by 6 bases, leaving 5 bases between them. The CDR3 sequence: CSASAPGELFF. As DNA, the CDR3 is TGCAGTGCTAGTGCCCCCGGGGAGCTGTTTTTT.

There are a few counts of this clone. The chain uses TRBV7-3 and TRBJ2-5; maybe TRBD2 (7 bases). Germline CDR1 reads SGHTA; CDR2 reads FQGTGA. The ends were cut back, 5 bases at V and 5 bases at J, with 18 bases in the middle. The CDR3 spans 15 residues. CDR3 DNA sequence: TGTGCCAGCAGCCTCGGGGGCGGGAGCGGGGAGACCCAGTACTTC. This translates into CASSLGGGSGETQYF.

This clone showed up just once. This chain joins TRBV30 and TRBJ2-2, with 7 bases that match TRBD1. CDR1 GTSNPN and CDR2 SVGIG come from the germline V gene (reference sequence). This CDR3 contains 14 residues. J gave up 4 bases and V 3 bases, and 5 bases lay outside the gene matches. CDR3 coding DNA: TGTGCCTGGAGGGTTACAGGGGCCACCGGGGAGCTGTTTTTT. Its protein product is CAWRVTGATGELFF. Together with reference TRBV30 and TRBJ2-2, the CDR3 gives the full variable domain: SQTIHQWPATLVQPVGSPLSLECTVEGTSNPNLYWYRQAAGRGLQLLFYSVGIGQISSEVPQNLSASRPQDRQFILSSKKLLLSDSGFYLCAWRVTGATGELFFGEGSRLTVL.

The chain employs TRBV2 and TRBJ1-1; no reliable D call. The germline CDR1 and CDR2 sequences are SNHLY and FYNNEI. Trimming pared 5 bases from V and 6 bases from J, leaving 10 bases between. The CDR3 totals 12 residues. As DNA, the CDR3 is TGTGCCAGCAGTTTTGGGGAGGCTGAAGCTTTCTTT. Amino acids: CASSFGEAEAFF.

The gene calls are TRBV30 and TRBJ2-5; the match to TRBD2 covers 13 bases. With V trimmed by 2 bases and J by 5 bases, 5 bases remained unmatched. The germline V gene encodes CDR1 GTSNPN and CDR2 SVGIG (reference sequence). This CDR3 has 15 amino acids. In DNA, the CDR3 is TGTGCCTGGAGTCCAGGACTAGCGGGAGTGGAGACCCAGTACTTC. Its translation: CAWSPGLAGVETQYF.

This sequence joins TRBV29-1 and TRBJ1-1, with a weak D call TRBD1 (5 bases). Between the trimmed V and J ends, which lost 7 bases and 1 base, there was a span of 13 bases. Germline CDR1 and CDR2: SQVTM and ANQGSEA. This CDR3 is 13 amino acids long. CDR3 region: CSAGGPTNTEAFF. CDR3 DNA sequence: TGCAGCGCCGGGGGACCGACGAACACTGAAGCTTTCTTT.

V is TRBV6-5 and J is TRBJ2-7; tentative D call: TRBD2 (5 bases). The CDR3 covers 13 residues. V lost 0 bases to trimming and J lost 6 bases, with 9 bases between them. Germline CDR1 MNHEY, CDR2 SVGAGI. The CDR3 region is CASSYSGGLEQYF. CDR3 DNA: TGTGCCAGCAGTTACTCGGGCGGGCTCGAGCAGTACTTC.

V gene TRBV27 combines with J gene TRBJ1-2, with TRBD1 matching 11 bases. Germline V CDR1 and CDR2: MNHEY, SMNVEV (reference sequence). The CDR3 covers 14 residues. Trimming took 8 bases from V and 4 from J; bases not matched to a gene: 6. The CDR3 spells CASRDRGAFYGYTF. CDR3 bases: TGTGCCAGCCGGGACAGGGGGGCTTTCTATGGCTACACCTTC.

This rearrangement joins TRBV2 to TRBJ2-2; tentative D call: TRBD2 (6 bases). Per germline, CDR1 SNHLY and CDR2 FYNNEI. Trimming took off 8 bases at V and 2 bases at J, with 18 bases between the two ends. The CDR3 loop spans 16 amino acids. The CDR3 coding sequence is TGTGCCAGCTCCACCAACGGCGGGGTCAACACCGGGGAGCTGTTTTTT. This sequence encodes CASSTNGGVNTGELFF.

The chain employs TRBV27 and TRBJ2-1; 9 nucleotides line up with TRBD1. The CDR3 is 15 residues long. V trimming: 4 bases; J trimming: 0 bases; junction bases outside the gene matches: 1. Looked up from germline, CDR1 is MNHEY and CDR2 is SMNVEV (reference sequence). The CDR3 loop is CASSSDRGSYNEQFF. Here the CDR3 DNA reads TGTGCCAGCAGTTCGGACAGGGGCTCCTACAATGAGCAGTTCTTC.

This sequence joins TRBV5-1 and TRBJ2-7, with D possibly being TRBD1 or TRBD2 (5 bases each). The CDR3 consists of 14 residues. The germline V and J ends were trimmed by 3 bases and 2 bases, with 12 bases remaining between them. In germline, CDR1 is SGHRS, CDR2 YFSETQ. The CDR3 region has the DNA TGCGCCAGCAGCTCTAGGGACGGGACCTACGAGCAGTACTTC. It is translated as CASSSRDGTYEQYF.

The genes are TRBV5-4 and TRBJ2-2; TRBD1 matches at 7 bases. The CDR3 totals 14 residues. Germline-derived CDR1 and CDR2 are SGHNT and YYREEE (reference sequence). J gave up 4 bases and V 4 bases, and 4 bases lay outside the gene matches. CDR3 in DNA: TGTGCCAGCAGCATACAGGGGCTCACCGGGGAGCTGTTTTTT. Translation gives CASSIQGLTGELFF.

CDR3 residues: CAWSVQGPYEQYF. The CDR3 nucleotides read TGTGCCTGGAGTGTACAGGGGCCCTACGAGCAGTACTTC. The V and J genes are TRBV30 and TRBJ2-7, with TRBD1 matching over 7 bases. The CDR3 spans 13 residues. Germline V gene data show CDR1 as GTSNPN and CDR2 as SVGIG (reference sequence). Trimming removed 0 bases from V and 2 bases from J; junction bases left unmatched: 1.

This clone was seen only a few times. The genes are TRBV5-1 and TRBJ2-7; D ambiguous. The ends were cut back, 4 bases at V and 1 base at J, with 12 bases in the middle. Per the germline V gene, CDR1 is SGHRS and CDR2 is YFSETQ. This CDR3 spans 14 amino acids. CDR3 in amino acids: CASSRDASSYEQYF. The CDR3 DNA reads TGCGCCAGCAGCCGCGACGCCAGTTCCTACGAGCAGTACTTC.

In its sample, this clone was seen a few times. The rearrangement uses TRBV19 and TRBJ1-5; 11 bases are shared with TRBD1. Trimming took 5 bases from V and 4 from J; bases not matched to a gene: 7. The CDR3 totals 16 residues. Germline V CDR1 and CDR2: LNHDA, SQIVND (reference sequence). The CDR3 loop is CASSPRTGGGNQPQHF. The DNA of the CDR3 is TGTGCCAGTAGTCCTAGGACAGGGGGCGGTAATCAGCCCCAGCATTTT.